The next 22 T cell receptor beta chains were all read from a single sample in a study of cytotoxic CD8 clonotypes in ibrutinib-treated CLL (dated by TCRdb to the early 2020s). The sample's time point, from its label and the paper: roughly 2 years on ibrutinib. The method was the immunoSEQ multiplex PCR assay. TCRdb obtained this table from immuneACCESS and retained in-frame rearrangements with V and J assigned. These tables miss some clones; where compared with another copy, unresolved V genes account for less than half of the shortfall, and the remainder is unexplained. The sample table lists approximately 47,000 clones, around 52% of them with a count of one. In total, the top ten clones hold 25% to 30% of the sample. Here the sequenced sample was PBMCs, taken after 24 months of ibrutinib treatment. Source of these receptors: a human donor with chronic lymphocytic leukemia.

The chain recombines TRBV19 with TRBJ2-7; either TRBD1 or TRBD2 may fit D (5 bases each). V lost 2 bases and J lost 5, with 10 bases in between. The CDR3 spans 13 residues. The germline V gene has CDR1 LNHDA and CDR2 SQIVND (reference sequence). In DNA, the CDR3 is TGTGCCAGTAGTATAATGGGGACGAACGAGCAGTACTTC. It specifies CASSIMGTNEQYF.

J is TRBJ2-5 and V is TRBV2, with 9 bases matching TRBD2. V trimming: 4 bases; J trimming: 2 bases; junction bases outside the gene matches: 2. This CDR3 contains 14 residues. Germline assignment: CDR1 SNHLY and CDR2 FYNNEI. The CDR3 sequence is CASSGLAEQETQYF. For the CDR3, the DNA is TGTGCCAGCAGTGGACTAGCGGAACAAGAGACCCAGTACTTC.

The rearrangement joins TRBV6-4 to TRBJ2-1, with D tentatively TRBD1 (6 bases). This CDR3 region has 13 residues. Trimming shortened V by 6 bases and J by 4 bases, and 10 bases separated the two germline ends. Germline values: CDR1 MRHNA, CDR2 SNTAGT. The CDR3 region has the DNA TGTGCCAGCAGACAGGGACCATACAATGAGCAGTTCTTC. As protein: CASRQGPYNEQFF.

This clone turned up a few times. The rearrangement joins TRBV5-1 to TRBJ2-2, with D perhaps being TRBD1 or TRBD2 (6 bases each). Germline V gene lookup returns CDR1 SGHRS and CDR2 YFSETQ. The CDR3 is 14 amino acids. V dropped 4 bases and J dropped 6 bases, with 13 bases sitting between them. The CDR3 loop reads CASSMGRGPGELFF. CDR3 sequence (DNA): TGCGCCAGCAGCATGGGACGGGGGCCCGGGGAGCTGTTTTTT.

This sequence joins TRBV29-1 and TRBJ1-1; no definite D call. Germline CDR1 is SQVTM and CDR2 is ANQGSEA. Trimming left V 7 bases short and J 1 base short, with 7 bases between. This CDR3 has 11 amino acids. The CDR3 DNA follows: TGCAGCGGCGCAGCGAACACTGAAGCTTTCTTT. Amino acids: CSGAANTEAFF.

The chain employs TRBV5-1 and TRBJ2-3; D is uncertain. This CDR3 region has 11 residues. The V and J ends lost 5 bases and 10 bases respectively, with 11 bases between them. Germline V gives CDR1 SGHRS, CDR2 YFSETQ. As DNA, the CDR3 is TGCGCCAGCAGGAACCAGTGGGCGCAGTATTTT. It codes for CASRNQWAQYF.

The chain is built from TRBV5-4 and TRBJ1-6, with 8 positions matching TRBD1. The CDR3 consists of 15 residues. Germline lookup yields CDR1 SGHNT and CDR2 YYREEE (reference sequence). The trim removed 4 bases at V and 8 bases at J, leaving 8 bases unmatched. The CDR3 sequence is CASSGSGTGHSPLHF. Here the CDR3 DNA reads TGTGCCAGCAGCGGCTCCGGGACAGGTCATTCACCCCTCCACTTT. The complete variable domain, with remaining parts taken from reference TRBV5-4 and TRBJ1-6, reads ETGVTQSPTHLIKTRGQQVTLRCSSQSGHNTVSWYQQALGQGPQFIFQYYREEENGRGNFPPRFSGLQFPNYSSELNVNALELDDSALYLCASSGSGTGHSPLHFGNGTRLTVT.

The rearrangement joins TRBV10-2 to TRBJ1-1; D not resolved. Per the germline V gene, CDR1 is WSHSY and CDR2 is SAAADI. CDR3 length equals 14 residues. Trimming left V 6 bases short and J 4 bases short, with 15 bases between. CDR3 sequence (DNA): TGCGCCAGCAGCTATGTAGGGTTGGGCACTGAAGCTTTCTTT. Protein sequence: CASSYVGLGTEAFF.

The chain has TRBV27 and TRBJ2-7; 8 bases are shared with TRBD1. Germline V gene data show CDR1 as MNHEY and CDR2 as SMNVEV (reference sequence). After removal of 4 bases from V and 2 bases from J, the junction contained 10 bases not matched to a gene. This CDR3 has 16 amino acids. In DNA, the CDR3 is TGTGCCAGCAGTTCACGGAAAGGACAGGGTCCCTACGAGCAGTACTTC. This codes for CASSSRKGQGPYEQYF.

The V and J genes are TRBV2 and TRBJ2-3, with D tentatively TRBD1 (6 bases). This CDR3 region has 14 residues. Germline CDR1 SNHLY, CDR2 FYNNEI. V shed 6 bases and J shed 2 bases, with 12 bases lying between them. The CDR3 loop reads CASSPTGYTDTQYF. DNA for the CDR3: TGTGCCAGCAGCCCGACAGGTTACACAGATACGCAGTATTTT. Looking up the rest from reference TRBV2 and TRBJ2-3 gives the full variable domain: EPEVTQTPSHQVTQMGQEVILRCVPISNHLYFYWYRQILGQKVEFLVSFYNNEISEKSEIFDDQFSVERPDGSNFTLKIRSTKLEDSAMYFCASSPTGYTDTQYFGPGTRLTVL.

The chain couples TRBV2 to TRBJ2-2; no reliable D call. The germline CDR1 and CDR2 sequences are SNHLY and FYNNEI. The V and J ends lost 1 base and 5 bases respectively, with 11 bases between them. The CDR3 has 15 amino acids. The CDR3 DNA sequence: TGTGCCAGCAGTGAAGACGCTATCCGAACCGGGGAGCTGTTTTTT. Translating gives CASSEDAIRTGELFF.

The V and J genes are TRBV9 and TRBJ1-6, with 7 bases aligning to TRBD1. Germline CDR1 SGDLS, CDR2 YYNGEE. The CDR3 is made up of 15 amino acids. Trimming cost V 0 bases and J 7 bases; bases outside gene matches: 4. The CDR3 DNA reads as TGTGCCAGCAGCGTAGAGGGACAGCGCAATTCACCCCTCCACTTT. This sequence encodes CASSVEGQRNSPLHF.

CDR3 sequence reads: CASSLVVGPNTEAFF. The DNA of the CDR3 is TGCGCCAGCAGCTTGGTTGTGGGACCGAACACTGAAGCTTTCTTT. This chain links TRBV5-1 with TRBJ1-1; tentative D call: TRBD1 (5 bases). This CDR3 spans 15 amino acids. Trimming stripped 0 bases from V and 1 base from J, with 10 bases between. Germline-derived CDR1 and CDR2 are SGHRS and YFSETQ. Looking up the rest from reference TRBV5-1 and TRBJ1-1 gives the full variable domain: KAGVTQTPRYLIKTRGQQVTLSCSPISGHRSVSWYQQTPGQGLQFLFEYFSETQRNKGNFPGRFSGRQFSNSRSEMNVSTLELGDSALYLCASSLVVGPNTEAFFGQGTRLTVV.

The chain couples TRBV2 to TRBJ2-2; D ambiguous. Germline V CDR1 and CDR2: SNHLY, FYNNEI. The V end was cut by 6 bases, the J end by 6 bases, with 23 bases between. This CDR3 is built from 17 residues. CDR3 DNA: TGTGCCAGCAGCGGAAGGTGGTCTAGGGCCCCGTCCGGGGAGCTGTTTTTT. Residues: CASSGRWSRAPSGELFF.

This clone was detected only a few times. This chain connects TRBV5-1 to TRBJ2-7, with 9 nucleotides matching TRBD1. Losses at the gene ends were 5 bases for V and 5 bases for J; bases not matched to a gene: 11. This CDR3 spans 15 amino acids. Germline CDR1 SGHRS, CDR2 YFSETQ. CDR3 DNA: TGCGCCAGCAGGGGACAGGGCTCGACCGCCCACGAGCAGTACTTC. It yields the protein CASRGQGSTAHEQYF. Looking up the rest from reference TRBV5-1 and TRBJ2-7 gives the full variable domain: KAGVTQTPRYLIKTRGQQVTLSCSPISGHRSVSWYQQTPGQGLQFLFEYFSETQRNKGNFPGRFSGRQFSNSRSEMNVSTLELGDSALYLCASRGQGSTAHEQYFGPGTRLTVT.

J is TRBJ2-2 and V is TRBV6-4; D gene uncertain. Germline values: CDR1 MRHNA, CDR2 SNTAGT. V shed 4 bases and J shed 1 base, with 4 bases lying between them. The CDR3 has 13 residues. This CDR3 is CASSGKNTGELFF. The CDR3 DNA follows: TGTGCCAGCAGTGGAAAGAACACCGGGGAGCTGTTTTTT.

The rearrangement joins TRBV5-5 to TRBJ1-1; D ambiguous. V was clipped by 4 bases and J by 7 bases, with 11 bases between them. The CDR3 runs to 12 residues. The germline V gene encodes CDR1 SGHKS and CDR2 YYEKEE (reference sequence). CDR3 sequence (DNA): TGTGCCAGCAGCAGGGAGCAAAGTGAAGCTTTCTTT. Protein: CASSREQSEAFF.

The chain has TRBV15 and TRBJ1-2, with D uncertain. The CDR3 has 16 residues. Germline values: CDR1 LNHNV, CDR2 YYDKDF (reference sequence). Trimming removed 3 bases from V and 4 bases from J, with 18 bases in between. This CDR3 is CATSSPEEDGLYGYTF. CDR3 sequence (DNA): TGTGCCACCAGCAGCCCCGAAGAGGACGGGCTCTATGGCTACACCTTC.

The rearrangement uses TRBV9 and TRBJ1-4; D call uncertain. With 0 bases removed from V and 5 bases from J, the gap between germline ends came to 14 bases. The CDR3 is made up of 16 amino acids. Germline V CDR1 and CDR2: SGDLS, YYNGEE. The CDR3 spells CASSVGPTLGNEKLFF. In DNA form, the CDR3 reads TGTGCCAGCAGCGTAGGGCCCACCCTGGGGAATGAAAAACTGTTTTTT. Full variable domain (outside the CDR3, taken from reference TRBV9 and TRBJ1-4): DSGVTQTPKHLITATGQRVTLRCSPRSGDLSVYWYQQSLDQGLQFLIQYYNGEERAKGNILERFSAQQFPDLHSELNLSSLELGDSALYFCASSVGPTLGNEKLFFGSGTQLSVL.

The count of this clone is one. The CDR3 is CASSRLAVTDTQYF. CDR3 in DNA: TGTGCCAGCAGCCGACTAGCGGTCACAGATACGCAGTATTTT. The chain employs TRBV4-2 and TRBJ2-3, with TRBD2 identical over 9 bases. The CDR3 contains 14 residues. The ends lost 4 bases at V and 2 bases at J; junction bases unmatched: 1. Germline V lookup: CDR1 LGHNA, CDR2 YNFKEQ.

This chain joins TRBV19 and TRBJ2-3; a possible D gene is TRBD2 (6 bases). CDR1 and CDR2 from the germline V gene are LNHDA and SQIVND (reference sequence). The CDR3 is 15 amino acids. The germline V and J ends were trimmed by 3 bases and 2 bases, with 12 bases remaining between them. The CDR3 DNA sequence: TGTGCCAGTAGTATCACGGCTAGCGCCACAGATACGCAGTATTTT. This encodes CASSITASATDTQYF.

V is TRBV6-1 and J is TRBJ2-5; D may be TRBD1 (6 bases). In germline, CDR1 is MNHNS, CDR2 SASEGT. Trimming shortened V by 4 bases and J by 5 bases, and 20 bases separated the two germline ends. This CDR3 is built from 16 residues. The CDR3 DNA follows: TGTGCCAGCAGTGTAACGGCACAGGGATCGGGGGAGACCCAGTACTTC. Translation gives CASSVTAQGSGETQYF.